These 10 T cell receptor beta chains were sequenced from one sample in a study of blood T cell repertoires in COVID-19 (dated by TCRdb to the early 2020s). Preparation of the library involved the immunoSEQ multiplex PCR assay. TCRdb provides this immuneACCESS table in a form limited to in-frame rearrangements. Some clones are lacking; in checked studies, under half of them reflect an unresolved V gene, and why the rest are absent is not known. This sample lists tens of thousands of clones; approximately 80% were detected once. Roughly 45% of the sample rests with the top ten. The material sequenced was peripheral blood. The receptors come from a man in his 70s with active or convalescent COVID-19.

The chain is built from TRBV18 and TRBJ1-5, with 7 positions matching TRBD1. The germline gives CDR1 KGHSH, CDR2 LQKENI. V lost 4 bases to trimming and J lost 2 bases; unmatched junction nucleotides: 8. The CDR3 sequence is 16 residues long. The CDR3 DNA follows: TGTGCCAGCTCACTTTCGGGACAGCAGGGCAATCAGCCCCAGCATTTT. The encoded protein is CASSLSGQQGNQPQHF. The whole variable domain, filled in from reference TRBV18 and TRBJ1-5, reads NAGVMQNPRHLVRRRGQEARLRCSPMKGHSHVYWYRQLPEEGLKFMVYLQKENIIDESGMPKERFSAEFPKEGPSILRIQQVVRGDSAAYFCASSLSGQQGNQPQHFGDGTRLSIL.

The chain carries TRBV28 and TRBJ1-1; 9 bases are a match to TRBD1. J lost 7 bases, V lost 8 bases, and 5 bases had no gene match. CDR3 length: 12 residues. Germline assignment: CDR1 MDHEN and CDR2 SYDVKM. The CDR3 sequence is CASLGQGVEAFF. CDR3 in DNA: TGTGCCAGCCTGGGACAGGGCGTTGAAGCTTTCTTT.

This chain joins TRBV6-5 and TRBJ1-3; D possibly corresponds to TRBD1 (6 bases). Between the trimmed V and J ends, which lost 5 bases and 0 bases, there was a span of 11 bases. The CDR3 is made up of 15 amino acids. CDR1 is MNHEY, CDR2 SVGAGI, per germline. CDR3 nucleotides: TGTGCCAGCAGTCTTGACAGGTACTCTGGAAACACCATATATTTT. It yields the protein CASSLDRYSGNTIYF.

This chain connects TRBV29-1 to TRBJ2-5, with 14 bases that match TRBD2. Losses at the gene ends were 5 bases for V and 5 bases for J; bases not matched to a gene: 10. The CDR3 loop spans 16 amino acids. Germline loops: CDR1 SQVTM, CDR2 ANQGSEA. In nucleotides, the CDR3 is TGCAGCGTTATGGGGGGGACTAGCGGGAGTGGCGAGACCCAGTACTTC. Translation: CSVMGGTSGSGETQYF.

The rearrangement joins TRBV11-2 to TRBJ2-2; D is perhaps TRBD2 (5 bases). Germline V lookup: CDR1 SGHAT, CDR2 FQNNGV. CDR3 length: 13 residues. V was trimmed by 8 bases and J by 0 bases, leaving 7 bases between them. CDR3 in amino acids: CASGRTNTGELFF. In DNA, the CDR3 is TGTGCCAGCGGGAGAACGAACACCGGGGAGCTGTTTTTT.

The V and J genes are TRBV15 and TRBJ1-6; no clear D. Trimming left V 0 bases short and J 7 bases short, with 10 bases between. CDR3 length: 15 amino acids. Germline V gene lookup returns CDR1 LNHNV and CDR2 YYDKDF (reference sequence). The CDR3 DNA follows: TGTGCCACCAGCAGAGATCTGGGCGAAAATTCACCCCTCCACTTT. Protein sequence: CATSRDLGENSPLHF.

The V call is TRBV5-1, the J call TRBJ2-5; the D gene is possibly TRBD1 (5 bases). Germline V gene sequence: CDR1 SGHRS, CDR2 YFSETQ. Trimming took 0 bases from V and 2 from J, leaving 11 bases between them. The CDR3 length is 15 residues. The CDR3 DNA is TGCGCCAGCAGCTTGGCCGAGACAGTACAAGAGACCCAGTACTTC. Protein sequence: CASSLAETVQETQYF.

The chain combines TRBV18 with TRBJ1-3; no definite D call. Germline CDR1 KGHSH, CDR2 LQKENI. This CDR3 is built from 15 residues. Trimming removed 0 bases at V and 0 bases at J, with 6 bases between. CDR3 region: CASSPPGSSGNTIYF. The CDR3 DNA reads TGTGCCAGCTCACCACCGGGGAGCTCTGGAAACACCATATATTTT.

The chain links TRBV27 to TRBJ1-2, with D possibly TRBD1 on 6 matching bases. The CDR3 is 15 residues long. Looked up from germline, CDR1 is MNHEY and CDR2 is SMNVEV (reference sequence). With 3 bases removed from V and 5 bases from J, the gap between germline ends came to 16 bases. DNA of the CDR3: TGTGCCAGCAGTTTCTTGGGCGACAGGTCTTATGGCTACACCTTC. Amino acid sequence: CASSFLGDRSYGYTF.

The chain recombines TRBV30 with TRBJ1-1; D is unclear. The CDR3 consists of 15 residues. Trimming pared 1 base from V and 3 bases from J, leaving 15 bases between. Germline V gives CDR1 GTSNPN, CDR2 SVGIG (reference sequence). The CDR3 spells CAWSARLSADTEAFF. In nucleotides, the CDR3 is TGTGCCTGGAGTGCAAGACTTTCTGCTGACACTGAAGCTTTCTTT. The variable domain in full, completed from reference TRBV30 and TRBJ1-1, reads SQTIHQWPATLVQPVGSPLSLECTVEGTSNPNLYWYRQAAGRGLQLLFYSVGIGQISSEVPQNLSASRPQDRQFILSSKKLLLSDSGFYLCAWSARLSADTEAFFGQGTRLTVV.